This TCR beta chain emerged from a study of PD-1 blockade in classical Hodgkin lymphoma. Time point here: cycle 4 day 1 (C4D1), after 5 to 7 weeks of nivolumab. Each patient's relapse followed autologous stem cell transplantation, and brentuximab vedotin exposure varied. General study findings and limits: TCR diversity in CD4+, not CD8+, cells rose significantly by C4D1.

Here immunoSEQ multiplex PCR was the method, and the copy in TCRdb shows in-frame clones only, minus some. The data hold 50,000 to 65,000 clones, with around nine tenths observed a single time. Germline CDR1 MNHNY, CDR2 SVGAGI (reference sequence). V lost 4 bases and J 1 base, leaving 10 bases between the germline ends. The CDR3 runs to 14 residues. As regards this clone: The antigen remains unidentified.

V usage is TRBV6-6 and J usage is TRBJ1-2; D unresolved. The sequences come from peripheral blood mononuclear cells (PBMCs), collected before the fourth cycle of nivolumab. This clonotype was sampled from a human donor with classical Hodgkin lymphoma. The CDR3 bases are TGTGCCAGCAGTTCCCAGACCGGTAACTATGGCTACACCTTC. Its translation is CASSSQTGNYGYTF.